This is a list of T cell receptor beta chains from one sample in a study of post-analysis software for immune sequencing data. TCRdb re-called the PCR reads with MiXCR, one entry per CDR3 protein. Of 650,000 to 850,000 distinct CDR3 sequences in the sample, roughly 50% were seen once. The sequencing sample was made of blood. Source of these receptors: a girl aged 10 to 17 with multiple sclerosis. CDR3s include the opening cysteine and the closing phenylalanine or tryptophan. The order of the fields is CDR3 length, D gene, clone size, J gene, V gene, CDR3 DNA, CDR3 protein. A D gene is named only where the DNA matches it firmly. Size values are once, few and many counts, or a class for expanded clones, and some rows have none.

16 - few TRBJ2-3 TRBV21-1 TGTGCCAGCACCGGGGTCGGAGGGCCTCATCTAGATACGCAGTATTTT CASTGVGGPHLDTQYF
16 TRBD2 few TRBJ2-7 TRBV4-2 TGTGCCAGCAGCCAAGAAGTAGCGGGAGTGAATTACGAGCAGTACTTC CASSQEVAGVNYEQYF
15 - few TRBJ2-7 TRBV4-2 TGTGCCAGCAGCCAAGATCGTGGAGGTACCTACGAGCAGTACTTC CASSQDRGGTYEQYF
15 TRBD1 few TRBJ2-7 TRBV29-1 TGCAGCGTTGAATTCGGGACAGGACCAACCTACGAGCAGTACTTC CSVEFGTGPTYEQYF
14 - few TRBJ1-4 TRBV20-1 TGCAGTGCTAAAGGGGGTATAACTAATGAAAAACTGTTTTTT CSAKGGITNEKLFF
16 TRBD2 - TRBJ2-1 TRBV20-1 TGCAGTGCTAGAGTTAAACCGGGACTAGCCCTAGGGGAGCAGTTCTTC CSARVKPGLALGEQFF
19 TRBD2 - TRBJ2-3 TRBV12-3/TRBV12-4 TGTGCCAGCAGTTCGTCTTCGGGACTAGCGGGAGTGGGCACAGATACGCAGTATTTT CASSSSSGLAGVGTDTQYF
13 - - TRBJ2-2 TRBV6-1 TGTGCCAGCCTTGGGGTTAACACCGGGGAGCTGTTTTTT CASLGVNTGELFF
12 - few TRBJ1-1 TRBV20-1 TGCAGTGCCCCACCGGGGAACACTGAAGCTTTCTTT CSAPPGNTEAFF
15 TRBD2 - TRBJ2-1 TRBV5-5 TGTGCCAGCAGCTTACGACTAGCGGAGATCAATGAGCAGTTCTTC CASSLRLAEINEQFF
16 - few TRBJ2-7 TRBV12-3/TRBV12-4 TGTGCCAGCAGTCCCGCGGGCAGGGTAATCTCCTACGAGCAGTACTTC CASSPAGRVISYEQYF
16 - - TRBJ2-3 TRBV5-1 TGCGCCAGCAGCCCTGGGACGATTCCCAGGGCAGATACGCAGTATTTT CASSPGTIPRADTQYF
14 - few TRBJ2-1 TRBV6-1 TGTGCCAGCAGTGAAGTCGGAAGCTACAATGAGCAGTTCTTC CASSEVGSYNEQFF
15 TRBD2 - TRBJ2-1 TRBV7-8 TGTGCCAGCAGTACGACTAGCGGGAGGATGGGGGAGCAGTTCTTC CASSTTSGRMGEQFF
16 - few TRBJ2-1 TRBV18 TGTGCCAGCTCACCAGGAGTCCGCGCACCCGGGGGTGAGCAGTTCTTC CASSPGVRAPGGEQFF
17 - few TRBJ2-6 TRBV5-1 TGCGCCAGCGCAGGACGGGATGCCTTCTCTGGGGCCAACGTCCTGACTTTC CASAGRDAFSGANVLTF
16 TRBD2 - TRBJ2-7 TRBV5-1 TGCGCCAGCAGCTTGGAGGCGACTAGCGGGAGTTACGAGCAGTACTTC CASSLEATSGSYEQYF
13 - - TRBJ2-1 TRBV29-1 TGCAGCGTTGAAGAACAGGGAGTCAATGAGCAGTTCTTC CSVEEQGVNEQFF
11 - - TRBJ2-1 TRBV12-3/TRBV12-4 TGTGCCAGCAGTCCAAGTAGTGAGCAGTTCTTC CASSPSSEQFF
16 - - TRBJ2-3 TRBV27 TGTGCCAGCAGTTTATCGCGGGGTCTCGGCACAGATACGCAGTATTTT CASSLSRGLGTDTQYF
14 TRBD1 - TRBJ2-3 TRBV29-1 TGCAGCGCCCAGGGGGCTCCTACCACAGATACGCAGTATTTT CSAQGAPTTDTQYF
15 - - TRBJ2-1 TRBV20-1 TGCAGTGCTAGAGATCATGGCGGGACCTACAATGAGCAGTTCTTC CSARDHGGTYNEQFF
15 - - TRBJ2-7 TRBV9 TGTGCCAGCAGCGTAAGCGGGCTTGGGGGCAATGAGCAGTACTTC CASSVSGLGGNEQYF
16 - - TRBJ2-7 TRBV14 TGTGCCAGCAGCCAAGGACTCGGCTGGGACACCTACGAGCAGTACTTC CASSQGLGWDTYEQYF
12 - - TRBJ2-2 TRBV28 TGTGCCAGCAGCCGGCTTGGCGGGGAGCTGTTTTTT CASSRLGGELFF
14 TRBD2 - TRBJ2-3 TRBV6-2/TRBV6-3 TGTGCCAGCAGCCAGGCGGGAGATGGCTCAACGCAGTATTTT CASSQAGDGSTQYF
14 - - TRBJ2-7 TRBV20-1 TGCAGTGCCTCGACCGGAGAGGTATCCTACGAGCAGTACTTC CSASTGEVSYEQYF
12 - - TRBJ2-4 TRBV11-2 TGTGCCAGCAGCTTGGGAAGAGTAAGGCAGTACTTC CASSLGRVRQYF
13 - - TRBJ1-2 TRBV6-5 TGTGCCAGCAAATTTGGGCTCGGATATGGCTACACCTTC CASKFGLGYGYTF
15 - few TRBJ2-3 TRBV3-1 TGTGCCAGCAGCCAAGATCTTGGCTTCACAGATACGCAGTATTTT CASSQDLGFTDTQYF
16 TRBD1 - TRBJ2-3 TRBV29-1 TGCAGCGTTGAAGATCGGTCAGGGGGCGGCACAGATACGCAGTATTTT CSVEDRSGGGTDTQYF
14 TRBD2 - TRBJ2-3 TRBV20-1 TGCAGTGCTAGAGATGCTCTCGGGGGGGGAACGCAGTATTTT CSARDALGGGTQYF
14 TRBD1 - TRBJ1-2 TRBV27 TGTGCCAGCAGTTCCCGACAGGGAATCTATGGCTACACCTTC CASSSRQGIYGYTF
19 TRBD2 - TRBJ2-7 TRBV28 TGTGCCAGCAGCTCAGGACTAGCGGGAGTTTGGCTGGGGTCCTACGAGCAGTACTTC CASSSGLAGVWLGSYEQYF
15 - - TRBJ2-7 TRBV4-3 TGCGCCAGCAGCCAAGACTCAGGGGGAGGCAATGAGCAGTACTTC CASSQDSGGGNEQYF
16 TRBD1 - TRBJ2-7 TRBV7-3 TGTGCCAGCAGCTCCTTTAACCGGGACAGGGACCACGAGCAGTACTTC CASSSFNRDRDHEQYF
17 - - TRBJ2-7 TRBV5-1 TGCGCCAGCAGCTTAGGCGGGGCTAGCGCCCACTCCTACGAGCAGTACTTC CASSLGGASAHSYEQYF
15 - - TRBJ2-5 TRBV7-9 TGTGCCAGCAGCTTACCCCGGGAGAGTCGGGAGACCCAGTACTTC CASSLPRESRETQYF
13 - - TRBJ2-7 TRBV7-2 TGTGCCAGCAGGCCGGGATCAACCTACGAGCAGTACTTC CASRPGSTYEQYF
14 - - TRBJ2-3 TRBV6-4 TGTGCCAGCAGTGACCGATGGCCCTCAGATACGCAGTATTTT CASSDRWPSDTQYF
15 - - TRBJ2-7 TRBV10-3 TGTGCCATCAGTGATCGCCGGACCCAGGGCAATGAGCAGTACTTC CAISDRRTQGNEQYF
15 - - TRBJ2-5 TRBV29-1 TGCAGCGTTGAAGATGACGTAGCGATCGGAGAGACCCAGTACTTC CSVEDDVAIGETQYF
12 - few TRBJ2-3 TRBV9 TGTGCCAGCAGCGTATCTCAAGATACGCAGTATTTT CASSVSQDTQYF
15 - once TRBJ2-3 TRBV7-9 TGTGCCAGCAGCTCCCCAAGGTCGCGCGGGGATACGCAGTATTTT CASSSPRSRGDTQYF
16 - few TRBJ1-2 TRBV12-3/TRBV12-4 TGTGCCAGCTCGTCCCCCTCAGGGAGGATAGACTATGGCTACACCTTC CASSSPSGRIDYGYTF
14 TRBD1 - TRBJ2-1 TRBV18 TGTGCCAGCTCACCAAAACAGGGGAGACATGAGCAGTTCTTC CASSPKQGRHEQFF
16 TRBD1 - TRBJ2-4 TRBV5-6 TGTGCCAGCAGCTTGGGGGACAGGCTATGGAGAAACATTCAGTACTTC CASSLGDRLWRNIQYF
13 - once TRBJ2-1 TRBV7-9 TGTGCCAGCAGCCCCCCAAAGTACAATGAGCAGTTCTTC CASSPPKYNEQFF
13 - - TRBJ2-1 TRBV7-2 TGTGCCAGCGAACCGAGCTCCTACAATGAGCAGTTCTTC CASEPSSYNEQFF
16 - many TRBJ1-2 TRBV7-9 TGTGCCAGCAGCTTAAACGCTTGGGGTCAGGACTATGGCTACACCTTC CASSLNAWGQDYGYTF